These 19 T cell receptor beta chains were sequenced from one sample in a study of somatic mutations in cytotoxic T cells in rheumatoid arthritis. TCRdb keeps only in-frame clones here, not all; method: immunoSEQ multiplex PCR. The sample consists of around 14,000 clones, approximately 90% of them appearing once. The specimen was CD4+ T cells sorted from blood. The receptors were gathered from a man between 65 and 85 years old with rheumatoid arthritis.

This chain uses TRBV28 with TRBJ1-2; D is undetermined. Trimming cost V 7 bases and J 4 bases, with 13 bases left between them. The V gene's germline CDR1 is MDHEN and CDR2 SYDVKM. The CDR3 sequence is 13 residues long. This CDR3 reads CASTRTALYGYTF. The CDR3 bases are TGTGCCAGCACCCGGACTGCTCTCTATGGCTACACCTTC.

The rearrangement uses TRBV5-1 and TRBJ2-7, with D tentatively TRBD1 (7 bases). Germline CDR1 is SGHRS and CDR2 is YFSETQ. Trimming took 4 bases from V and 3 from J, leaving 17 bases between them. CDR3 size: 15 residues. The CDR3 reads CASSDGGGGLYEQYF. CDR3 in DNA: TGCGCCAGCAGCGACGGTGGAGGGGGCCTCTACGAGCAGTACTTC.

V and J are TRBV28 and TRBJ1-5, with D possibly being TRBD1 (5 bases). Trimming removed 1 base at V and 7 bases at J, with 11 bases between. CDR3 size: 14 residues. The V gene's germline CDR1 is MDHEN and CDR2 SYDVKM. The CDR3 here is CASSLSGSRQPQHF. DNA of the CDR3: TGTGCCAGCAGTTTATCAGGGTCCCGGCAGCCCCAGCATTTT.

The gene calls are TRBV28 and TRBJ2-4; TRBD1 matches 8 bases. The V and J ends lost 4 bases and 8 bases, in that order; junction bases with no gene match: 7. Germline loops: CDR1 MDHEN, CDR2 SYDVKM. CDR3 length equals 14 residues. The CDR3 nucleotides are TGTGCCAGCAGTTCCGTCAGGGGGCGGGACATTCAGTACTTC. This sequence encodes CASSSVRGRDIQYF.

V is TRBV11-2 and J is TRBJ2-3; 9 positions match TRBD1. The CDR3 covers 17 residues. V was pared by 0 bases and J by 6 bases, with 10 bases of the junction left unmatched. Germline V CDR1 and CDR2: SGHAT, FQNNGV. The CDR3 loop reads CASSLEGQGIGDDTQYF. CDR3 DNA: TGTGCCAGCAGCTTAGAGGGACAGGGAATCGGGGACGATACGCAGTATTTT.

This clone turned up a few times. This rearrangement joins TRBV4-1 to TRBJ1-4; D unresolved. Germline CDR1 and CDR2: MGHRA and YSYEKL. Deletions cut 2 bases from V and 3 bases from J, with 10 bases between. This CDR3 spans 15 amino acids. The CDR3 nucleotides are TGCGCCAGCAGCCAACAATCTCTACCTAATGAAAAACTGTTTTTT. It translates to CASSQQSLPNEKLFF.

The gene calls are TRBV11-1 and TRBJ2-1; the D gene is possibly TRBD2 (7 bases). There are 13 residues in the CDR3. Germline CDR1 and CDR2: SGHAT and FQDESV (reference sequence). Trimming left V 5 bases short and J 9 bases short, with 14 bases between. The chain's CDR3 is CASSGMGGPEQFF. The CDR3 region has the DNA TGTGCCAGCAGCGGGATGGGGGGGCCTGAGCAGTTCTTC.

This clone has a single count. The rearrangement joins TRBV9 to TRBJ2-1; D is perhaps TRBD1 (5 bases). This CDR3 has 14 residues. Looked up from germline, CDR1 is SGDLS and CDR2 is YYNGEE. V lost 2 bases, J lost 5 bases, and 11 bases lay in between. The CDR3 protein is CASSVREGNNEQFF. In DNA form, the CDR3 reads TGTGCCAGCAGCGTCAGGGAAGGGAACAATGAGCAGTTCTTC.

The CDR3 DNA sequence: TGTGCCAGCTCTTCCGGGACACCCACGGCCGGGGAGCTGTTTTTT. It codes for CASSSGTPTAGELFF. This chain uses TRBV18 with TRBJ2-2; TRBD1 might be the D (6 bases). The CDR3 sequence is 15 residues long. CDR1 is KGHSH and CDR2 is LQKENI in the germline V gene. V was shortened by 6 bases and J by 6 bases, with 17 bases between the two germline ends.

V gene TRBV18 combines with J gene TRBJ1-1; TRBD1 is a possible D gene (5 bases). CDR1 and CDR2 from the germline V gene are KGHSH and LQKENI. This CDR3 is 15 amino acids long. Trimming stripped 5 bases from V and 4 bases from J, with 17 bases between. The CDR3 here is CASSSNSGGSTEAFF. CDR3 nucleotides: TGTGCCAGCTCATCTAATTCGGGGGGAAGCACTGAAGCTTTCTTT.

This clone was counted between two and nine times. The rearrangement uses TRBV4-1 and TRBJ1-2; possible D gene TRBD1, 5 bases. The CDR3 has 14 amino acids. CDR1 is MGHRA and CDR2 is YSYEKL in the germline V gene. Trimming removed 4 bases from V and 2 bases from J, with 11 bases in between. The CDR3 coding sequence is TGCGCCAGCAGCCCCGGGGGAGGGAACTATGGCTACACCTTC. Protein sequence: CASSPGGGNYGYTF.

The V gene is TRBV30, the J gene TRBJ2-3, with D perhaps TRBD2 (7 bases). The CDR3 is 14 amino acids. The germline gives CDR1 GTSNPN, CDR2 SVGIG (reference sequence). The V end lost 2 bases, the J end lost 1 base, and 10 bases lay between the germline ends. The CDR3: CAWSRGGRTDTQYF. CDR3 DNA: TGTGCCTGGAGTCGCGGGGGCCGCACAGATACGCAGTATTTT.

The rearrangement joins TRBV30 to TRBJ1-2, with D uncertain. CDR1 and CDR2 from the germline V gene are GTSNPN and SVGIG (reference sequence). Trimming removed 0 bases from V and 8 bases from J, with 7 bases in between. This CDR3 comprises 11 residues. The CDR3 loop is CAWSVGRGYTF. Here the CDR3 DNA reads TGTGCCTGGAGTGTTGGCCGCGGCTACACCTTC.

This rearrangement joins TRBV10-3 to TRBJ1-1; D is perhaps TRBD1 (6 bases). This CDR3 has 14 amino acids. The V end lost 3 bases, the J end lost 1 base, and 9 bases lay between the germline ends. The germline gives CDR1 ENHRY, CDR2 SYGVKD. CDR3 sequence: CAISETQGNTEAFF. The CDR3 coding sequence is TGTGCCATCAGTGAAACACAGGGGAACACTGAAGCTTTCTTT.

The chain combines TRBV9 with TRBJ2-2; the match to TRBD2 covers 7 bases. CDR3 length: 14 amino acids. V lost 7 bases and J lost 4; bases outside the gene matches: 7. CDR1 SGDLS and CDR2 YYNGEE come from the germline V gene. DNA of the CDR3: TGTGCCAGCTCAGAGGGAGGGGTCACCGGGGAGCTGTTTTTT. Translated: CASSEGGVTGELFF.

The sample holds one count of this clone. The V call is TRBV19, the J call TRBJ2-1; TRBD2 aligns across 7 bases. Germline values: CDR1 LNHDA, CDR2 SQIVND (reference sequence). The CDR3 is 16 residues long. Unmatched junction bases numbered 11, after V lost 1 base and J lost 8 bases. The CDR3: CASSIVGTLGRDEQFF. In DNA, the CDR3 is TGTGCCAGTAGTATAGTTGGAACACTAGGGAGGGATGAGCAGTTCTTC.

Here the CDR3 DNA reads TGTGCCAGCAGTTCCACCAGTGGTGGCTACACCTTC. Protein product: CASSSTSGGYTF. This rearrangement joins TRBV6-5 to TRBJ1-2; unclear D gene. CDR1 MNHEY and CDR2 SVGAGI come from the germline V gene. V shed 4 bases and J shed 7 bases, with 10 bases lying between them. The CDR3 sequence is 12 residues long.

The CDR3 DNA is TGTGCCAGCTCACCGCGACAGGGGGCAGGCGGAAACACCATATATTTT. Translated, it gives CASSPRQGAGGNTIYF. J is TRBJ1-3 and V is TRBV18, with 10 positions matching TRBD1. V lost 3 bases to trimming and J lost 4 bases; unmatched junction nucleotides: 6. This CDR3 has 16 residues. Germline CDR1 reads KGHSH; CDR2 reads LQKENI.

The V call is TRBV19, the J call TRBJ1-3; 7 nucleotides agree with TRBD1. The length of the CDR3 is 14 residues. Trimming cost V 3 bases and J 1 base; bases outside gene matches: 0. Germline V gene lookup returns CDR1 LNHDA and CDR2 SQIVND (reference sequence). CDR3 sequence (DNA): TGTGCCAGTAGTATGACAGGGTCTGGAAACACCATATATTTT. It codes for CASSMTGSGNTIYF.